This T cell receptor beta chain was sequenced in a study of T cells after yellow fever vaccination. Overall study context: Preparation used SMART-Seq v4 Ultra Low Input for the low-cell-number fractions. Points from the study as a whole: After the booster, over 95% of CD4 and just over 85% of CD8 primary-response clones were re-detected.

Only one count was recorded for this clonotype. Antigen: not known. Trimming pared 8 bases from V and 1 base from J, leaving 7 bases between. The CDR3 runs to 13 residues. Germline loops: CDR1 SGHRS, CDR2 YFSETQ. For TCR, cDNA came from 5'RACE template switching, which added a universal primer site and UMIs. TCRdb reprocessed the 5' RACE reads with MiXCR, giving one entry per CDR3 protein. Here the sample spans approximately 580,000 distinct CDR3 sequences, roughly 17% being singletons. Sequences were derived from PBMCs, sampled 4 to 5 days after the first yellow fever vaccination. The chain carries TRBV5-1 and TRBJ2-6; D gene ambiguous. The source of this sequence is a man younger than 35 who received the YFV17D yellow fever vaccine. The CDR3 DNA reads TGCGCCAGGTGGTTTTCTGGGGCCAACGTCCTGACTTTC. It is translated as CARWFSGANVLTF. Drawing the rest from reference TRBV5-1 and TRBJ2-6, the complete variable domain is KAGVTQTPRYLIKTRGQQVTLSCSPISGHRSVSWYQQTPGQGLQFLFEYFSETQRNKGNFPGRFSGRQFSNSRSEMNVSTLELGDSALYLCARWFSGANVLTFGAGSRLTVL.